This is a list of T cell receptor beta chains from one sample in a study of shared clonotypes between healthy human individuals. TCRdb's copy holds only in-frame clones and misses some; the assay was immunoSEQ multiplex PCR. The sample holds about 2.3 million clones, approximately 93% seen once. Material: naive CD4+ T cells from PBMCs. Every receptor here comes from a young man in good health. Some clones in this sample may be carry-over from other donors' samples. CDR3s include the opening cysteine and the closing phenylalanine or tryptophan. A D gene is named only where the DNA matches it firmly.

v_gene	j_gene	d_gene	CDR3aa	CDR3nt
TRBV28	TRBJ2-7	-	CASRQGSYEQYF	TGTGCCAGCCGCCAGGGCTCCTACGAGCAGTACTTC
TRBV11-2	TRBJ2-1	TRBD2	CASSLARGVGNEQFF	TGTGCCAGCAGCTTAGCGCGGGGGGTTGGCAATGAGCAGTTCTTC
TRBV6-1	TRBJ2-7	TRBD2	CASSVSGLAGGYEQYF	TGTGCCAGCAGTGTTTCCGGACTAGCGGGTGGATACGAGCAGTACTTC
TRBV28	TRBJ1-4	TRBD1	CASSLSVRGRREKLFF	TGTGCCAGCAGTTTGAGCGTCAGGGGGCGGCGAGAAAAACTGTTTTTT
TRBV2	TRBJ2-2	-	CASNADGGNTGELFF	TGTGCCAGCAATGCGGACGGGGGGAACACCGGGGAGCTGTTTTTT
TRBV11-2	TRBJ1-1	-	CASSLRARTEAFF	TGTGCCAGCAGCTTAAGGGCGCGCACTGAAGCTTTCTTT
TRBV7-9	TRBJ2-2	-	CASSLVANTGELFF	TGTGCCAGCAGCTTAGTGGCTAACACCGGGGAGCTGTTTTTT
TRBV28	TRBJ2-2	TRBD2	CASRGVSGRYTGELFF	TGTGCCAGCAGGGGGGTTAGCGGGAGATACACCGGGGAGCTGTTTTTT
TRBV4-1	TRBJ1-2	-	CASSQDWLRQSYGYTF	TGCGCCAGCAGCCAAGATTGGTTACGGCAAAGCTATGGCTACACCTTC
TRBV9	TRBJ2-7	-	CASSAPPAYEQYF	TGTGCCAGCAGCGCTCCGCCCGCCTACGAGCAGTACTTC
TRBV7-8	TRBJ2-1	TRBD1	CASSGDRLLVQFF	TGTGCCAGCAGCGGGGACAGACTTTTGGTGCAGTTCTTC
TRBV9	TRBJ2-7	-	CASSVGGSSYEQYF	TGTGCCAGCAGCGTAGGGGGTAGCTCCTACGAGCAGTACTTC
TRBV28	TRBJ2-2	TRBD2	CASSPAAGTYTGELFF	TGTGCCAGCAGTCCCGCAGCGGGAACGTACACCGGGGAGCTGTTTTTT
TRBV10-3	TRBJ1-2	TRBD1	CAISVFSGQGDYGYTF	TGTGCCATCAGTGTTTTTTCGGGACAGGGCGACTATGGCTACACCTTC